This T cell receptor beta chain was profiled in a study of identical twins. Study observations and caveats: A partial confounding effect on zero-insertion analyses could come from invariant MAIT and iNKT cells.

A single record per CDR3 protein comes from TCRdb applying MiXCR to the 5' RACE reads. This table has 1.5 million to 2 million distinct CDR3 sequences, less than 40% appearing once. Concerning this clonotype: Its antigen remains unknown.

The CDR3 totals 16 residues. V gave up 6 bases and J gave up 2 bases; unmatched junction bases: 10. The germline gives CDR1 MDHEN, CDR2 SYDVKM. The TCR was taken from a newborn girl in good health. Material for sequencing was cord blood. V usage is TRBV28 and J usage is TRBJ2-3; 8 bases align to TRBD2. The CDR3: CASRDHIAGNTDTQYF. DNA for the CDR3: TGTGCCAGCAGGGACCACATAGCGGGGAACACAGATACGCAGTATTTT.